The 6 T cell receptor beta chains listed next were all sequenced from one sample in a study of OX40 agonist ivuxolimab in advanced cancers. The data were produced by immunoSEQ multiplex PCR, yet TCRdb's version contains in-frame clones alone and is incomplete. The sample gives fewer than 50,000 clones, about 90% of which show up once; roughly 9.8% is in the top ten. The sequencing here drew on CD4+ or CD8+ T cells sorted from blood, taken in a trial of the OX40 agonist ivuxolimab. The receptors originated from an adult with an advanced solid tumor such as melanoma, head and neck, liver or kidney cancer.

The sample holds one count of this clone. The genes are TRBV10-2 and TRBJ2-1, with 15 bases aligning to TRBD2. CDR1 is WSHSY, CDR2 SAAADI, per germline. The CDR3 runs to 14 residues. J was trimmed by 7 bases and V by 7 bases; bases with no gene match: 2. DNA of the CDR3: TGCGCCAGCACGGGACTAGCGGGAGGAAATGAGCAGTTCTTC. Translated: CASTGLAGGNEQFF.

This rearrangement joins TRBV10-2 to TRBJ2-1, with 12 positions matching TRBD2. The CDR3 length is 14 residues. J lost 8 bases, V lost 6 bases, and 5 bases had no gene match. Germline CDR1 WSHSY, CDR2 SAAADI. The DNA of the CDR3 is TGCGCCAGCAGCACTAGCGGGAGGCGGGATGAGCAGTTCTTC. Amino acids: CASSTSGRRDEQFF.

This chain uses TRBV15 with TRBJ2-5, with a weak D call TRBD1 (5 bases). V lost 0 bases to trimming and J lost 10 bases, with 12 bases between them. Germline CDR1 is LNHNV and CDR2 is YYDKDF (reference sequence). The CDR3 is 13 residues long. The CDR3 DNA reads TGTGCCACCAGCAGAGATCGGGTGGACAACCAGTACTTC. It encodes CATSRDRVDNQYF. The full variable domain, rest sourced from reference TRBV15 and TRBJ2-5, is DAMVIQNPRYQVTQFGKPVTLSCSQTLNHNVMYWYQQKSSQAPKLLFHYYDKDFNNEADTPDNFQSRRPNTSFCFLDIRSPGLGDTAMYLCATSRDRVDNQYFGPGTRLLVL.

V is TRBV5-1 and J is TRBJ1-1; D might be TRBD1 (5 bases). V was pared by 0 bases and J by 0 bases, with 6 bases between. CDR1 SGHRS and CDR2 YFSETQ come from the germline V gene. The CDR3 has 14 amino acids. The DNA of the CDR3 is TGCGCCAGCAGCTTGGACAGGTTGAACACTGAAGCTTTCTTT. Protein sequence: CASSLDRLNTEAFF.

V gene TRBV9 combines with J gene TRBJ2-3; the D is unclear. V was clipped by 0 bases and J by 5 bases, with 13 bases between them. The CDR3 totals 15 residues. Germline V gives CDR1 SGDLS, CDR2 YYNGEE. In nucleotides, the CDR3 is TGTGCCAGCAGCGTAGGGAAGGGCCTGGGAGATACGCAGTATTTT. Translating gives CASSVGKGLGDTQYF.

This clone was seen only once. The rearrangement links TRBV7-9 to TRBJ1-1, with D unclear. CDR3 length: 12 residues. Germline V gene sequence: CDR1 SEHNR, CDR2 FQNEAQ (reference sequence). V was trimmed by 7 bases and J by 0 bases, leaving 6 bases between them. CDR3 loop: CASNELNTEAFF. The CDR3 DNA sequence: TGTGCCAGCAATGAACTGAACACTGAAGCTTTCTTT.